The rows below give T cell receptor beta chains drawn from one sample of a study of CD8 T cells in ankylosing spondylitis. TCRdb re-analysed the 5' RACE reads in MiXCR, keeping a single row per CDR3 protein. The sample has over 600,000 distinct CDR3 sequences, around 20% seen once. Sequences were obtained from blood, either unsorted or a sorted T cell fraction (not recorded which). These receptors were obtained from a male donor with ankylosing spondylitis. Each CDR3 is given with its conserved first and last residue. D genes are given only for firm matches. Expanded clones get a size class; other rows say once, few or many, or leave the size out.

cdr3_aa cdr3_nt j_call d_call clone_size cdr3_length v_call
CASTGGAAFSTDTQYF TGTGCCAGCACCGGAGGGGCGGCGTTTAGCACAGATACGCAGTATTTT TRBJ2-3 NA NA 16 TRBV5-6
CASSHDREGQPQHF TGTGCCAGCAGCCACGACAGGGAAGGTCAGCCCCAGCATTTT TRBJ1-5 TRBD1 NA 14 TRBV28
CASSWGVGEQYF TGTGCCAGCAGCTGGGGGGTCGGGGAGCAGTACTTC TRBJ2-7 NA NA 12 TRBV6-1
CASSRLRTVEAFF TGTGCCAGCAGCAGGCTGCGGACAGTTGAAGCTTTCTTT TRBJ1-1 NA NA 13 TRBV5-5
CSADRGRLTDTQYF TGCAGTGCTGACAGGGGGCGTCTCACAGATACGCAGTATTTT TRBJ2-3 TRBD1 few 14 TRBV20-1
CSVEGASGRAINEQFF TGCAGCGTTGAAGGCGCTAGCGGGAGGGCCATCAATGAGCAGTTCTTC TRBJ2-1 TRBD2 NA 16 TRBV29-1
CASSLGGRGNEKLFF TGTGCCAGCAGTTTAGGGGGGAGGGGTAATGAAAAACTGTTTTTT TRBJ1-4 NA few 15 TRBV27
CASSFSWAREQYF TGTGCCAGCAGTTTCAGTTGGGCGCGAGAGCAGTACTTC TRBJ2-7 NA NA 13 TRBV28
CAGKTSVDTDTQYF TGTGCCGGCAAAACTAGCGTGGATACAGATACGCAGTATTTT TRBJ2-3 TRBD2 many 14 TRBV6-1
CASSIAAYEQYF TGTGCCAGCAGCATAGCGGCCTACGAGCAGTACTTC TRBJ2-7 NA few 12 TRBV7-9
CASSGGGRGYEQYF TGTGCCAGCAGCGGAGGGGGCAGGGGCTACGAGCAGTACTTC TRBJ2-7 NA few 14 TRBV3-1
CASSLGGARGTEAFF TGTGCCAGCAGTTTGGGTGGGGCAAGGGGCACTGAAGCTTTCTTT TRBJ1-1 NA few 15 TRBV12-3/TRBV12-4
CASSPSGPTEAFF TGTGCCAGCAGCCCCTCAGGGCCCACTGAAGCTTTCTTT TRBJ1-1 NA few 13 TRBV12-3/TRBV12-4
CSAHRDRSYEQYF TGCAGTGCCCACAGGGACAGATCCTACGAGCAGTACTTC TRBJ2-7 TRBD1 NA 13 TRBV20-1
CSAHPYPYEQYF TGCAGTGCTCATCCTTACCCCTACGAGCAGTACTTC TRBJ2-7 NA few 12 TRBV20-1
CASSETEGPNTEAFF TGCGCCAGCAGTGAGACGGAGGGGCCGAACACTGAAGCTTTCTTT TRBJ1-1 NA NA 15 TRBV10-2
CASSDPAWSGANVLTF TGTGCCAGTAGTGACCCCGCTTGGTCTGGGGCCAACGTCCTGACTTTC TRBJ2-6 NA NA 16 TRBV19
CASSSGTSGGAYNEQFF TGTGCCAGCAGCTCCGGGACTAGCGGGGGGGCCTACAATGAGCAGTTCTTC TRBJ2-1 TRBD2 NA 17 TRBV11-2
CASSQDGTRGTDTQYF TGCGCCAGCAGCCAAGATGGGACTAGAGGGACAGATACGCAGTATTTT TRBJ2-3 TRBD2 NA 16 TRBV4-3
CASSVDPTGFEETQYF TGTGCCAGCAGCGTAGACCCGACAGGGTTCGAAGAGACCCAGTACTTC TRBJ2-5 TRBD1 few 16 TRBV9
CASSFPPHTGLAYEQYF TGTGCCAGCAGTTTCCCCCCCCATACGGGGTTGGCCTACGAGCAGTACTTC TRBJ2-7 NA few 17 TRBV27
CASTEGVTRPSTDTQYF TGTGCCAGCACCGAAGGCGTTACTAGGCCTAGCACAGATACGCAGTATTTT TRBJ2-3 NA NA 17 TRBV6-1
CASSPDVTDTQYF TGTGCCAGCAGCCCCGACGTCACAGATACGCAGTATTTT TRBJ2-3 NA NA 13 TRBV6-2/TRBV6-3